This T cell receptor beta chain was captured by sequencing in a study of cytomegalovirus exposure and HLA in healthy donors. The wider study: One earlier analysis, a look at around 170 million T cells, found 100 million to 130 million unique TCR beta sequences.

Everyone who donated was a healthy bone marrow donor. The V end was cut by 3 bases, the J end by 5 bases, with 16 bases between. Germline lookup yields CDR1 SNHLY and CDR2 FYNNEI. The CDR3 is 15 amino acids. Primers: 60 Vbeta forward and 13 Jbeta reverse. Sequencing was performed with immunoSEQ multiplex PCR; in TCRdb, only in-frame clones are kept and a portion is missing. The sample has 160,000 or so clones; 70% to 80% are singletons. Material: PBMCs. The V call is TRBV2, the J call TRBJ2-5; D possibly corresponds to TRBD1 (6 bases). The source of this sequence is a man between 18 and 35 years old in good health and CMV-seropositive. As DNA, the CDR3 is TGTGCCAGCAGTGAGTGGGGGCTAGGTTTCGAGACCCAGTACTTC. Its protein is CASSEWGLGFETQYF. Looking up the rest from reference TRBV2 and TRBJ2-5 gives the full variable domain: EPEVTQTPSHQVTQMGQEVILRCVPISNHLYFYWYRQILGQKVEFLVSFYNNEISEKSEIFDDQFSVERPDGSNFTLKIRSTKLEDSAMYFCASSEWGLGFETQYFGPGTRLLVL.